This T cell receptor beta chain was sequenced during a study of T-cell reconstitution after alpha-beta-depleted transplantation in children. Study-wide findings and caveats: Roughly two months post-transplant, alpha-beta T cells reportedly originated from several hundred graft clones that had expanded.

CDR1 is SEHNR, CDR2 FQNEAQ, per germline (reference sequence). CDR3 length: 16 residues. V was clipped by 1 base and J by 3 bases; unmatched bases: 5. With regard to this clonotype: What it binds is not known.

As it was prepared, the TCRbeta library received unique molecular identifiers. MiXCR, run by TCRdb on the PCR reads, gives a single entry per CDR3 protein. The sample lists 250,000 to 300,000 distinct CDR3 sequences; roughly a tenth were seen once. The source was PBMCs, collected before TCRalphabeta/CD19-depleted stem cell transplant. The gene calls are TRBV7-9 and TRBJ2-7, with 11 bases fitting TRBD2. The clonotype comes from a boy under two years old with acute myeloid leukemia, due to receive a stem cell transplant. The DNA of the CDR3 is TGTGCCAGCAGCTTAGGACTAGCGGGGAATCTCTACGAGCAGTACTTC. It specifies CASSLGLAGNLYEQYF.